These 9 T cell receptor beta chains originate from one sample sequenced in a study of beta chain features in type 1 diabetes. The authors reverse transcribed all of the isolated RNA, so sequencing captured expressed TCRB transcripts. Sequencing was performed with immunoSEQ multiplex PCR; in TCRdb, only in-frame clones are kept and a portion is missing. Of just over 450,000 clones listed, approximately 30% were seen once; the top ten hold around 0.065%. The sequenced sample was naive CD4+ T cells from blood. These receptor sequences come from a man younger than 35 in good health.

This clone was seen more than once but under ten times. V and J are TRBV5-1 and TRBJ2-5; D remains ambiguous. CDR1 and CDR2 (germline): SGHRS, YFSETQ. The CDR3 loop spans 15 amino acids. V shed 3 bases and J shed 2 bases, with 14 bases lying between them. The CDR3: CASSSAVGLQETQYF. CDR3 DNA sequence: TGCGCCAGCAGCTCCGCTGTAGGCCTTCAAGAGACCCAGTACTTC.

This clone was recorded a few times. J is TRBJ2-7 and V is TRBV7-2; TRBD2 might be the D (6 bases). This CDR3 is 12 amino acids long. Trimming pared 5 bases from V and 7 bases from J, leaving 12 bases between. Per germline, CDR1 SGHTA and CDR2 FQGNSA. This CDR3 reads CASSLRAGEQYF. The CDR3 DNA reads as TGTGCCAGCAGCCTGCGGGCGGGAGAGCAGTACTTC.

V is TRBV27 and J is TRBJ2-6, with TRBD1 matching over 9 bases. Losses at the gene ends were 3 bases for V and 11 bases for J; bases not matched to a gene: 8. Germline CDR1 and CDR2: MNHEY and SMNVEV (reference sequence). The CDR3 is 15 amino acids. CDR3 sequence reads: CASSFRDRVIHVLTF. The CDR3 DNA reads as TGTGCCAGCAGTTTCAGGGACAGGGTCATCCACGTCCTGACTTTC. Together with reference TRBV27 and TRBJ2-6, the CDR3 gives the full variable domain: EAQVTQNPRYLITVTGKKLTVTCSQNMNHEYMSWYRQDPGLGLRQIYYSMNVEVTDKGDVPEGYKVSRKEKRNFPLILESPSPNQTSLYFCASSFRDRVIHVLTFGAGSRLTVL.

The rearrangement uses TRBV10-3 and TRBJ2-7; 7 bases line up with TRBD2. V shed 8 bases, J shed 0 bases, and the junction held 7 bases outside the gene matches. The CDR3 is 14 amino acids. Looked up from germline, CDR1 is ENHRY and CDR2 is SYGVKD. In nucleotides, the CDR3 is TGTGCCATCTGTAGCGGGTTAGCCTCCTACGAGCAGTACTTC. This codes for CAICSGLASYEQYF.

Worth noting for this clone: The same CDR3 is also encoded by other DNA sequences in this sample. The chain couples TRBV5-1 to TRBJ1-1; D call uncertain. This CDR3 is 13 amino acids long. V was shortened by 0 bases and J by 0 bases, with 3 bases between the two germline ends. Per germline, CDR1 SGHRS and CDR2 YFSETQ. CDR3 in amino acids: CASSLDLNTEAFF. The CDR3 bases are TGCGCCAGCAGCTTGGATTTGAACACTGAAGCTTTCTTT.

This clone was seen a few times. The chain recombines TRBV29-1 with TRBJ2-5; 9 bases line up with TRBD1. V gave up 7 bases and J gave up 4 bases; unmatched junction bases: 10. The CDR3 runs 14 residues. From germline, CDR1 is SQVTM and CDR2 ANQGSEA. The CDR3 region has the DNA TGCAGCGCACGGGGAGGACAGGGGCCAGAGACCCAGTACTTC. Its translation: CSARGGQGPETQYF.

This chain connects TRBV29-1 to TRBJ1-3; TRBD1 matches 10 bases. Germline trimming cut 4 bases from V and 0 bases from J; bases unmatched to any gene: 6. This CDR3 comprises 16 residues. Germline loops: CDR1 SQVTM, CDR2 ANQGSEA. The CDR3 DNA follows: TGCAGCGTTGCCCGGGACAGGGGTTTCTCTGGAAACACCATATATTTT. Translated: CSVARDRGFSGNTIYF.

In this sample, this clone turned up a few times. The J gene is TRBJ2-7, the V gene TRBV7-9, with TRBD1 matching 9 bases. The CDR3 runs 15 residues. In germline, CDR1 is SEHNR, CDR2 FQNEAQ (reference sequence). V was clipped by 6 bases and J by 5 bases; unmatched bases: 11. The CDR3 nucleotides read TGTGCCAGCAGTACCGCCGGGACAGGGTCCCACGAGCAGTACTTC. Protein product: CASSTAGTGSHEQYF.

This chain uses TRBV9 with TRBJ2-4; tentatively, D is TRBD1 (6 bases). The CDR3 runs to 16 residues. Germline V gene lookup returns CDR1 SGDLS and CDR2 YYNGEE. The germline V and J ends were trimmed by 2 bases and 0 bases, with 12 bases remaining between them. The CDR3 protein is CASSVTGNLAKNIQYF. The DNA for the CDR3 is TGTGCCAGCAGCGTTACAGGGAACTTAGCCAAAAACATTCAGTACTTC.